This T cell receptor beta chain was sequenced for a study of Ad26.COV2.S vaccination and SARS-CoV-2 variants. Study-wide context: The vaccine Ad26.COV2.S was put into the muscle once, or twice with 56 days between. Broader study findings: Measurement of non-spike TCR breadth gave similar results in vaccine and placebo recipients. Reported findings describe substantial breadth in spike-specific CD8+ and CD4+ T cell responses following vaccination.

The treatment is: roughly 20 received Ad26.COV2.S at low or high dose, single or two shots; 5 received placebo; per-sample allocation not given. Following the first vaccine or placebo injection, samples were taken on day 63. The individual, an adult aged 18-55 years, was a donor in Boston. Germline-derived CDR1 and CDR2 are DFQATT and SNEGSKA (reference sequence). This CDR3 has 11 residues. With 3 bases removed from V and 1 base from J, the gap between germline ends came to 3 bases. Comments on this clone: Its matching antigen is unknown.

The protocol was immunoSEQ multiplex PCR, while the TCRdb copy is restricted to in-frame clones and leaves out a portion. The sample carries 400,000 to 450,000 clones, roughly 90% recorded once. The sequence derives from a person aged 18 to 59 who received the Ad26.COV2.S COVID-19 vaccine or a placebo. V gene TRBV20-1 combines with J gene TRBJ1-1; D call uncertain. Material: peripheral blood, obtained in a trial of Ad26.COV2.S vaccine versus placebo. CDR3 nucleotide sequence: TGCAGTGCTAGGAAGAACACTGAAGCTTTCTTT. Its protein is CSARKNTEAFF.